Below, 13 T cell receptor beta chains from the same sample are listed, as sequenced in a study of blood T cell repertoires in COVID-19. Clones were sequenced by immunoSEQ multiplex PCR, and TCRdb holds only the in-frame ones, with some missing. The sample lists a few hundred thousand clones, more than 75% occurring once. Sequencing input: peripheral blood. The source of these receptors is a human donor in a cohort sampled during active COVID-19.

V gene TRBV9 combines with J gene TRBJ2-3; D gene uncertain. Germline V gene data show CDR1 as SGDLS and CDR2 as YYNGEE. The CDR3 is 13 amino acids. V was shortened by 2 bases and J by 5 bases, with 9 bases between the two germline ends. The CDR3 here is CASSVRPRDTQYF. The CDR3 bases are TGTGCCAGCAGCGTCAGGCCCCGAGATACGCAGTATTTT.

With respect to this clone: Relative to the germline gene, one junction end is altered; a read error may explain this. The chain has TRBV30 and TRBJ2-7; 7 nucleotides agree with TRBD1. This CDR3 spans 15 amino acids. Germline V gene lookup returns CDR1 GTSNPN and CDR2 SVGIG (reference sequence). The CDR3 nucleotides read TGTGCCTCGAGTAGAACACAGGGGTTCCACTACGAGCAGTACTTC. This sequence encodes CASSRTQGFHYEQYF.

The chain carries TRBV3-1 (or the pseudogene TRBV3-2) and TRBJ1-4, with D perhaps TRBD1 (5 bases). The V and J ends lost 0 bases and 1 base respectively, with 6 bases between them. Germline CDR1 LGHDT, CDR2 YNNKEL (reference sequence). CDR3 length equals 15 residues. The DNA for the CDR3 is TGTGCCAGCAGCCAAGATCAGGGAACTAATGAAAAACTGTTTTTT. As protein: CASSQDQGTNEKLFF.

The chain joins TRBV18 to TRBJ1-1; 10 nucleotides align to TRBD1. Germline V lookup: CDR1 KGHSH, CDR2 LQKENI. The CDR3 covers 15 residues. V shed 4 bases and J 0 bases; nucleotides not matched to a gene: 2. In DNA form, the CDR3 reads TGTGCCAGCTCACGACAGGGGGCCATGAACACTGAAGCTTTCTTT. Amino acids: CASSRQGAMNTEAFF. The variable domain in full, completed from reference TRBV18 and TRBJ1-1, reads NAGVMQNPRHLVRRRGQEARLRCSPMKGHSHVYWYRQLPEEGLKFMVYLQKENIIDESGMPKERFSAEFPKEGPSILRIQQVVRGDSAAYFCASSRQGAMNTEAFFGQGTRLTVV.

This chain connects TRBV5-1 to TRBJ2-3, with a weak D call TRBD2 (6 bases). CDR1 SGHRS and CDR2 YFSETQ come from the germline V gene. CDR3 length: 14 amino acids. V was trimmed by 4 bases and J by 1 base, leaving 10 bases between them. Written as DNA, the CDR3 is TGCGCCAGCAGCCTTGGGACTCGCACAGATACGCAGTATTTT. It specifies CASSLGTRTDTQYF.

This clone was counted a single time. The chain's CDR3 is CASSIQLRQGVDEKLFF. CDR3 DNA sequence: TGTGCCAGTAGTATCCAATTGCGACAGGGGGTTGACGAAAAACTGTTTTTT. The chain is built from TRBV19 and TRBJ1-4; 9 bases are a match to TRBD1. The V segment lost 3 bases and the J segment 8 bases; nucleotides outside the gene matches: 13. The CDR3 covers 17 residues. Germline V lookup: CDR1 LNHDA, CDR2 SQIVND (reference sequence).

The chain carries TRBV3-1 (or the pseudogene TRBV3-2) and TRBJ2-7, with D unclear. Trimming pared 2 bases from V and 0 bases from J, leaving 8 bases between. Germline V gives CDR1 LGHDT, CDR2 YNNKEL (reference sequence). The CDR3 length is 14 residues. The CDR3 region has the DNA TGTGCCAGCAGCCAACCGGGTGTCTCCTACGAGCAGTACTTC. Its translation: CASSQPGVSYEQYF.

CDR3 DNA: TGTGCCAGCAGTTCCAGGGGAATCTACAATGAGCAGTTCTTC. It codes for CASSSRGIYNEQFF. The chain recombines TRBV25-1 with TRBJ2-1, with D perhaps TRBD1 (6 bases). The germline V gene encodes CDR1 MGHDK and CDR2 SYGVNS. This CDR3 contains 14 residues. Trimming left V 5 bases short and J 3 bases short, with 11 bases between.

This chain links TRBV10-3 with TRBJ2-3, with D perhaps matching TRBD1 (5 bases). The germline V gene encodes CDR1 ENHRY and CDR2 SYGVKD. The germline V and J ends were trimmed by 0 bases and 2 bases, with 18 bases remaining between them. This CDR3 region has 18 residues. In DNA form, the CDR3 reads TGTGCCATCAGTGAGTCGACTCTGGGGCTACTTCACACAGATACGCAGTATTTT. This gives the protein CAISESTLGLLHTDTQYF.

The chain employs TRBV2 and TRBJ1-2, with TRBD1 as a possible D gene (5 bases). Trimming took 0 bases from V and 4 from J, leaving 15 bases between them. The CDR3 runs 16 residues. CDR1 and CDR2 (germline): SNHLY, FYNNEI. Written as DNA, the CDR3 is TGTGCCAGCAGTGAAGCGCAGGGTACAGCCCGCTATGGCTACACCTTC. Translation: CASSEAQGTARYGYTF.

This rearrangement joins TRBV2 to TRBJ2-5; D is possibly TRBD2 (6 bases). There are 13 residues in the CDR3. V was pared by 9 bases and J by 2 bases, with 13 bases between. Germline V gives CDR1 SNHLY, CDR2 FYNNEI. CDR3 residues: CASSRDWQETQYF. The CDR3 DNA reads TGTGCCAGTTCCCGGGACTGGCAAGAGACCCAGTACTTC.

The chain employs TRBV13 and TRBJ2-6; 8 bases fit TRBD1. Germline V gene data show CDR1 as PRHDT and CDR2 as FYEKMQ (reference sequence). The CDR3 runs to 19 residues. Losses at the gene ends were 5 bases for V and 1 base for J; bases not matched to a gene: 13. CDR3 loop: CASSTRQGRWDSGANVLTF. CDR3 in DNA: TGTGCCAGCAGCACCCGACAGGGGCGCTGGGATTCTGGGGCCAACGTCCTGACTTTC.

This rearrangement joins TRBV21-1 to TRBJ2-7; the table calls TRBD1, which could not be checked here. TRBV21-1 is a pseudogene. The CDR3 length is 16 residues. In DNA form, the CDR3 reads TGTGCCAGCAGCTCCGACTTGGTCGACAGCGCGCGCGAGCAGTACTTC. Its translation is CASSSDLVDSAREQYF.